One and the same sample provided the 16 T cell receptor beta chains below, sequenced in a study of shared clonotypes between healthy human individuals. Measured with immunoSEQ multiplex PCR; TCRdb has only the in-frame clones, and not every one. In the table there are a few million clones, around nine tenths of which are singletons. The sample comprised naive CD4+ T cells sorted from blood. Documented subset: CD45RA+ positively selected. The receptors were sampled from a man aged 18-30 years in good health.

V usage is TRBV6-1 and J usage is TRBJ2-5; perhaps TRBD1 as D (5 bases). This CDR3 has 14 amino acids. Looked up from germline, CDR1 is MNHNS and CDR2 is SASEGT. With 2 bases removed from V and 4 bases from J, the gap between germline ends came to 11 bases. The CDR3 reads CASSEPGSLETQYF. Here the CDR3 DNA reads TGTGCCAGCAGTGAACCAGGGTCATTAGAGACCCAGTACTTC.

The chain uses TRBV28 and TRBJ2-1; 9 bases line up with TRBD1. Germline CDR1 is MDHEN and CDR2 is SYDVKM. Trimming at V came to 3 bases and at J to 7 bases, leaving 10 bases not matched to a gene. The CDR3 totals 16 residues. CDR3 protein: CASSFVGQGKGNEQFF. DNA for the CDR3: TGTGCCAGCAGTTTCGTAGGACAGGGGAAGGGTAATGAGCAGTTCTTC.

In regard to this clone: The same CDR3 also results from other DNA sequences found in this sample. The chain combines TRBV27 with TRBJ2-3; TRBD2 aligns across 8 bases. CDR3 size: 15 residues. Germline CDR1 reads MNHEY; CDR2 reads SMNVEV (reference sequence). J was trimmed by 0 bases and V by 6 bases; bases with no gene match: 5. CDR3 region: CASSFGGGSTDTQYF. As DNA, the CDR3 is TGTGCCAGCAGCTTCGGCGGGGGGAGCACAGATACGCAGTATTTT.

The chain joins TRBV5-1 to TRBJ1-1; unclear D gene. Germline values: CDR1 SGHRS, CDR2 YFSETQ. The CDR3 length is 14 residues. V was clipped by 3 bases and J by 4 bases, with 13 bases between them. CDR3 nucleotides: TGCGCCAGCAGCTACGGACCTTCCAGCACTGAAGCTTTCTTT. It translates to CASSYGPSSTEAFF.

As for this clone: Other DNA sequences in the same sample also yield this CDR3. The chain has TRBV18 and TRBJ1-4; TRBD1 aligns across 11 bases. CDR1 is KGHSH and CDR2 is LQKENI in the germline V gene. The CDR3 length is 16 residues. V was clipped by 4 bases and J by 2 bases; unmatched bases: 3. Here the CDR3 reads CASSRDRGSTNEKLFF. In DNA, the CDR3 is TGTGCCAGCTCACGGGACAGGGGGTCGACTAATGAAAAACTGTTTTTT.

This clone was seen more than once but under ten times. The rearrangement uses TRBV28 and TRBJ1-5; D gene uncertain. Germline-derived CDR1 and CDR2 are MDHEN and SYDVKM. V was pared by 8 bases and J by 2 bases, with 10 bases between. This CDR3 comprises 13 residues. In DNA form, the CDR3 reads TGTGCCAGCGATCCTTCAGGCAATCAGCCCCAGCATTTT. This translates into CASDPSGNQPQHF.

CDR3 amino acids: CASSQDPATALPQHF. As DNA, the CDR3 is TGCGCCAGCAGCCAAGATCCCGCGACAGCTTTGCCCCAGCATTTT. This chain links TRBV4-1 with TRBJ1-5, with D tentatively TRBD1 (5 bases). Per germline, CDR1 MGHRA and CDR2 YSYEKL. CDR3 length: 15 amino acids. V lost 0 bases to trimming and J lost 9 bases, with 15 bases between them.

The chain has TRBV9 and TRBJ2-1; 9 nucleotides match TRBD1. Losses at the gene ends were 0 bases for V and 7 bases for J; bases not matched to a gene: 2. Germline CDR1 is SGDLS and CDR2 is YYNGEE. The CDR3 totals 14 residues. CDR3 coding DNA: TGTGCCAGCAGCGTAGGGGACAGGGTAAATGAGCAGTTCTTC. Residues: CASSVGDRVNEQFF.

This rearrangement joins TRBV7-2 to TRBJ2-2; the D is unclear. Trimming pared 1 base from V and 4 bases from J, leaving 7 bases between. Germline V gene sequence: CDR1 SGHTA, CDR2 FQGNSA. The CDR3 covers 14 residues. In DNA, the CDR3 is TGTGCCAGCAGCTTAGTCATGGGCACCGGGGAGCTGTTTTTT. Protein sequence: CASSLVMGTGELFF.

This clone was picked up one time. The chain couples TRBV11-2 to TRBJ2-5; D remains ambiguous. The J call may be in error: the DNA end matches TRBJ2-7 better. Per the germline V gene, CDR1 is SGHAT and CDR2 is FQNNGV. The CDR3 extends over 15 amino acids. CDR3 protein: CASSLGEGRWAEQYF. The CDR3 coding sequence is TGTGCCAGCAGCTTAGGTGAAGGGCGATGGGCCGAGCAGTACTTC.

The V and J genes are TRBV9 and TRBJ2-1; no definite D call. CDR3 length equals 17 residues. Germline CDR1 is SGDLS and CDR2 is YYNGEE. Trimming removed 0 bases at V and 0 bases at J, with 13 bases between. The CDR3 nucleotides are TGTGCCAGCAGCGTAGAACCCAACGGCGGCTCCTACAATGAGCAGTTCTTC. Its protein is CASSVEPNGGSYNEQFF.

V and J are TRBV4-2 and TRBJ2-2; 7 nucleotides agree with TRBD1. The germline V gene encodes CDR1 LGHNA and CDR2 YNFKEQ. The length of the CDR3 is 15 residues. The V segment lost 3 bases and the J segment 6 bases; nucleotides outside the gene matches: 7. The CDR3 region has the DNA TGTGCCAGCAGCCACCGTACAGGGGCCCCCGGGGAGCTGTTTTTT. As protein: CASSHRTGAPGELFF.

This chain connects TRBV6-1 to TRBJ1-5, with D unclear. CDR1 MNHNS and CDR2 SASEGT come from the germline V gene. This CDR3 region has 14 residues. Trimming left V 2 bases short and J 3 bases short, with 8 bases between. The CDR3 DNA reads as TGTGCCAGCAGTGAACTCCAAGTCAATCAGCCCCAGCATTTT. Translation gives CASSELQVNQPQHF.

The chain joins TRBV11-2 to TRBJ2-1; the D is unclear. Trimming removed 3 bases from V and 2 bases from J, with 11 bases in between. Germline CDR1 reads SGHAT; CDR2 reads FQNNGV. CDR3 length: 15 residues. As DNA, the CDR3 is TGTGCCAGCAGCTTCACAGAAAGTGCCTACAATGAGCAGTTCTTC. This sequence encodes CASSFTESAYNEQFF.

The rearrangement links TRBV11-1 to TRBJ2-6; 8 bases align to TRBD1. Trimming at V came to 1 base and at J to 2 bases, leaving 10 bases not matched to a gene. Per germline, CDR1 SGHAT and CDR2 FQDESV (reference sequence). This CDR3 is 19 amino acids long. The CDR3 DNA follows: TGTGCCAGCAGCTTAGTTGGCCTGACAGGGGTTCCTGGGGCCAACGTCCTGACTTTC. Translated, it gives CASSLVGLTGVPGANVLTF.

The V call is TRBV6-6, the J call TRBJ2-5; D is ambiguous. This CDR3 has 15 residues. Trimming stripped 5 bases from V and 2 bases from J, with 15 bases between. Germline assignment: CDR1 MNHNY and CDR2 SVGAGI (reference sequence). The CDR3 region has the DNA TGTGCCAGCAGTCAAGGAGCCCTAGGACAAGAGACCCAGTACTTC. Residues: CASSQGALGQETQYF.